One and the same sample provided the 20 T cell receptor beta chains below, sequenced in a study of blood T cell repertoires in COVID-19. Libraries were prepared by immunoSEQ multiplex PCR; TCRdb keeps only in-frame clonotypes and omits some of them. The sample comprises 100,000 to 150,000 clones, about 72% of which are singletons, and 1.5% to 2% rests with the top ten. Sequencing was carried out using peripheral blood. All receptors derive from a woman in her seventies with acute or convalescent COVID-19.

The chain carries TRBV18 and TRBJ2-2, with a weak D call TRBD2 (5 bases). Germline loops: CDR1 KGHSH, CDR2 LQKENI. This CDR3 is 15 amino acids long. The ends were cut back, 0 bases at V and 6 bases at J, with 11 bases in the middle. CDR3 sequence (DNA): TGTGCCAGCTCACCACCGCGGGCGCCGGCCGGGGAGCTGTTTTTT. Protein product: CASSPPRAPAGELFF.

The genes are TRBV5-1 and TRBJ1-6; 7 bases are a match to TRBD1. CDR1 is SGHRS, CDR2 YFSETQ, per germline. The CDR3 loop spans 16 amino acids. J was trimmed by 6 bases and V by 0 bases; bases with no gene match: 6. In nucleotides, the CDR3 is TGCGCCAGCAGCTTGGATCCAGGGGGAGGTAATTCACCCCTCCACTTT. Translating gives CASSLDPGGGNSPLHF. The full variable domain, in which reference TRBV5-1 and TRBJ1-6 provide the parts outside the CDR3, is KAGVTQTPRYLIKTRGQQVTLSCSPISGHRSVSWYQQTPGQGLQFLFEYFSETQRNKGNFPGRFSGRQFSNSRSEMNVSTLELGDSALYLCASSLDPGGGNSPLHFGNGTRLTVT.

This chain uses TRBV19 with TRBJ1-4; D not certain. This CDR3 region has 14 residues. The germline V gene has CDR1 LNHDA and CDR2 SQIVND (reference sequence). V lost 3 bases and J 0 bases, leaving 5 bases between the germline ends. CDR3 sequence: CASSMSATNEKLFF. CDR3 in DNA: TGTGCCAGTAGTATGAGTGCAACTAATGAAAAACTGTTTTTT.

V usage is TRBV24-1 and J usage is TRBJ2-3, with 9 positions matching TRBD1. The CDR3 sequence is 14 residues long. Trimming took 7 bases from V and 3 from J; bases not matched to a gene: 4. Germline CDR1 reads KGHDR; CDR2 reads SFDVKD. This CDR3 is CATRGTGHTDTQYF. The CDR3 DNA is TGTGCCACCAGGGGGACAGGGCATACAGATACGCAGTATTTT.

Comment on this clone: The germline gene is not matched at one end of the junction; a read error may be the cause. The chain employs TRBV6-2 or TRBV6-3 and TRBJ1-6; unclear D gene. Germline V gene lookup returns CDR1 MNHEY and CDR2 SVGEGT. The length of the CDR3 is 16 residues. In DNA, the CDR3 is TGTGCCAGCAGCATCCTGTCTCCCTCCTTTAATTCACCCCTCCACTTT. This translates into CASSILSPSFNSPLHF.

This clone was seen a handful of times. The genes are TRBV11-2 and TRBJ2-2, with D possibly matching TRBD2 (5 bases). Germline V CDR1 and CDR2: SGHAT, FQNNGV. The CDR3 is made up of 15 amino acids. Trimming stripped 7 bases from V and 6 bases from J, with 18 bases between. The CDR3 loop is CASTSLAVASGELFF. DNA of the CDR3: TGTGCCAGCACCTCCCTAGCTGTTGCCTCCGGGGAGCTGTTTTTT.

V usage is TRBV25-1 and J usage is TRBJ1-1, with D hard to call. Germline V gene sequence: CDR1 MGHDK, CDR2 SYGVNS. The CDR3 consists of 12 residues. Trimming shortened V by 6 bases and J by 2 bases, and 7 bases separated the two germline ends. This CDR3 is CASSLGNTEAFF. CDR3 in DNA: TGTGCCAGCAGCCTAGGCAACACTGAAGCTTTCTTT.

The chain couples TRBV3-1 (or the pseudogene TRBV3-2) to TRBJ2-7; a possible D gene is TRBD1 (6 bases). CDR1 LGHDT and CDR2 YNNKEL come from the germline V gene (reference sequence). This CDR3 comprises 13 residues. Deletions cut 11 bases from V and 0 bases from J, with 14 bases between. The CDR3 DNA sequence: TGTGCCGCAAAGAGGGGGAACTCCTACGAGCAGTACTTC. Residues: CAAKRGNSYEQYF.

The V and J genes are TRBV28 and TRBJ1-6, with TRBD1 identical over 10 bases. Unmatched junction bases numbered 4, after V lost 4 bases and J lost 7 bases. Germline V gene lookup returns CDR1 MDHEN and CDR2 SYDVKM. This CDR3 comprises 15 residues. The CDR3 reads CASSSGQGDNSPLHF. In DNA form, the CDR3 reads TGTGCCAGCAGTTCAGGACAGGGGGACAATTCACCCCTCCACTTT.

The chain recombines TRBV2 with TRBJ2-1; TRBD1 agrees at 10 bases. This CDR3 is built from 15 residues. CDR1 is SNHLY and CDR2 is FYNNEI in the germline V gene. V dropped 1 base and J dropped 8; count of bases not matched to a gene: 5. The CDR3 nucleotides are TGTGCCAGCAGTGAAGGGGGACAGGGGTTCGATGAGCAGTTCTTC. This gives the protein CASSEGGQGFDEQFF.

The V call is TRBV4-1, the J call TRBJ2-5; 7 nucleotides agree with TRBD2. CDR3 length equals 16 residues. The ends lost 2 bases at V and 2 bases at J; junction bases unmatched: 8. The germline V gene encodes CDR1 MGHRA and CDR2 YSYEKL. CDR3 in amino acids: CASSQTLGGGQETQYF. CDR3 bases: TGCGCCAGCAGCCAAACTCTCGGCGGGGGACAAGAGACCCAGTACTTC.

This clone was seen a few times. The chain carries TRBV30 and TRBJ1-2; 9 nucleotides align to TRBD1. Germline loops: CDR1 GTSNPN, CDR2 SVGIG (reference sequence). The CDR3 has 16 amino acids. Trimming removed 2 bases from V and 4 bases from J; junction bases left unmatched: 11. CDR3 residues: CAWSLSGTGQIYGYTF. The DNA of the CDR3 is TGTGCCTGGAGTCTATCCGGGACAGGGCAAATCTATGGCTACACCTTC. Full variable domain (remainder filled in from reference TRBV30 and TRBJ1-2): SQTIHQWPATLVQPVGSPLSLECTVEGTSNPNLYWYRQAAGRGLQLLFYSVGIGQISSEVPQNLSASRPQDRQFILSSKKLLLSDSGFYLCAWSLSGTGQIYGYTFGSGTRLTVV.

The count of this clone is one. V and J are TRBV5-1 and TRBJ2-5; 12 bases are a match to TRBD1. J lost 5 bases, V lost 4 bases, and 3 bases had no gene match. The CDR3 runs to 14 residues. Germline V gene sequence: CDR1 SGHRS, CDR2 YFSETQ. DNA of the CDR3: TGCGCCAGCAGCCGGGACAGGGGGCATGAGACCCAGTACTTC. Its translation: CASSRDRGHETQYF.

This rearrangement joins TRBV6-5 to TRBJ1-2, with D maybe TRBD1 (5 bases). CDR1 and CDR2 from the germline V gene are MNHEY and SVGAGI. V was shortened by 6 bases and J by 5 bases, with 10 bases between the two germline ends. This CDR3 spans 12 amino acids. CDR3 sequence: CASRTRAYGYTF. As DNA, the CDR3 is TGTGCCAGCAGGACCAGGGCGTATGGCTACACCTTC.

This clone was seen a few times. Other nucleotide sequences from this sample produce the same CDR3. The CDR3 region has the DNA TGTGCTAGTGGTTTAGGAGTGAACACTGAAGCTTTCTTT. Encoded protein: CASGLGVNTEAFF. The V call is TRBV12-5, the J call TRBJ1-1, with D hard to call. The V gene lost 3 bases and the J gene lost 0 bases, with 5 bases spanning the gap. CDR1 and CDR2 from the germline V gene are LGHNT and FRNRAP. The CDR3 covers 13 residues.

This chain links TRBV9 with TRBJ2-2, with 9 bases identical to TRBD1. The CDR3 runs to 15 residues. Losses at the gene ends were 4 bases for V and 6 bases for J; bases not matched to a gene: 7. Per germline, CDR1 SGDLS and CDR2 YYNGEE. Here the CDR3 reads CASSPTGGISGELFF. The CDR3 DNA reads as TGTGCCAGCAGCCCGACAGGGGGTATCTCCGGGGAGCTGTTTTTT.

This clone was seen ten or more times. This chain links TRBV10-1 with TRBJ2-7, with TRBD2 identical over 8 bases. This CDR3 is 13 amino acids long. Germline V gene data show CDR1 as WNHNN and CDR2 as SYGVQD (reference sequence). The V and J ends lost 6 bases and 4 bases, in that order; junction bases with no gene match: 5. The CDR3 loop reads CASSSGGTYEQYF. CDR3 nucleotides: TGCGCCAGCAGCTCGGGGGGGACGTACGAGCAGTACTTC.

The V call is TRBV3-1 (or the pseudogene TRBV3-2), the J call TRBJ2-1; D gene ambiguous. The CDR3 runs to 14 residues. Looked up from germline, CDR1 is LGHDT and CDR2 is YNNKEL (reference sequence). Trimming removed 1 base from V and 8 bases from J, with 12 bases in between. The CDR3 DNA is TGTGCCAGCAGCCAAGCGGAGAGGCCCCATGAGCAGTTCTTC. Residues: CASSQAERPHEQFF.

The chain employs TRBV19 and TRBJ2-1; TRBD2 matches 12 bases. This CDR3 has 15 amino acids. From germline, CDR1 is LNHDA and CDR2 SQIVND (reference sequence). Unmatched junction bases numbered 3, after V lost 8 bases and J lost 1 base. The CDR3 DNA reads TGTGCCAGTGAAACTAGCGGGAGGTCCTACAATGAGCAGTTCTTC. Its translation is CASETSGRSYNEQFF.

This chain joins TRBV6-5 and TRBJ1-4; D uncertain. The germline V gene encodes CDR1 MNHEY and CDR2 SVGAGI. The CDR3 length is 14 residues. Trimming pared 6 bases from V and 3 bases from J, leaving 11 bases between. The CDR3 DNA is TGTGCCAGCAGGGAGGCCGGGGCTAATGAAAAACTGTTTTTT. Translated, it gives CASREAGANEKLFF.